This entry concerns a single TCR beta chain. This specimen comes from a study of T cell responses to AZD1222 COVID-19 vaccine. CDR3 size: 15 residues. Per the germline V gene, CDR1 is SGHTA and CDR2 is FQGNSA. V gave up 2 bases and J gave up 7 bases; unmatched junction bases: 10. Libraries were prepared by immunoSEQ multiplex PCR; TCRdb keeps only in-frame clonotypes and omits some of them. This table holds 90,000 to 150,000 clones, just over 85% found once. V usage is TRBV7-2 and J usage is TRBJ2-7, with 8 bases matching TRBD2. This clonotype was obtained from an adult who received the AZD1222 COVID-19 vaccine. The specimen was peripheral blood, collected 28 days after the second AZD1222 dose. The CDR3 bases are TGTGCCAGCAGCTTACCTCACATAGCGGGGTGGGAGCAGTACTTC. Translation gives CASSLPHIAGWEQYF. The full variable domain, in which reference TRBV7-2 and TRBJ2-7 provide the parts outside the CDR3, is GAGVSQSPSNKVTEKGKDVELRCDPISGHTALYWYRQSLGQGLEFLIYFQGNSAPDKSGLPSDRFSAERTGGSVSTLTIQRTQQEDSAVYLCASSLPHIAGWEQYFGPGTRLTVT.